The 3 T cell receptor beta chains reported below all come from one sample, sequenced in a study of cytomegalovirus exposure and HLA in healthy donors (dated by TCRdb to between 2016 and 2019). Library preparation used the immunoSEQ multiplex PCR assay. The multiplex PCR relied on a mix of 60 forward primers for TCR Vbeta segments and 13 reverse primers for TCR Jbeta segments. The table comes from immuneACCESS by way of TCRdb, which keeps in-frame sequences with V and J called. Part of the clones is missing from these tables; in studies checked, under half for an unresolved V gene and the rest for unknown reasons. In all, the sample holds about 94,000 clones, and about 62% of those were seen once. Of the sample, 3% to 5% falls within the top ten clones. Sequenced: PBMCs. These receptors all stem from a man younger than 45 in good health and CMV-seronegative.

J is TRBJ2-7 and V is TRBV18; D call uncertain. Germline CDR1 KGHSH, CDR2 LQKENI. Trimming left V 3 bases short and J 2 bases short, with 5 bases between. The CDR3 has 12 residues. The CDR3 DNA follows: TGTGCCAGCTCACCCGACACCTACGAGCAGTACTTC. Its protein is CASSPDTYEQYF.

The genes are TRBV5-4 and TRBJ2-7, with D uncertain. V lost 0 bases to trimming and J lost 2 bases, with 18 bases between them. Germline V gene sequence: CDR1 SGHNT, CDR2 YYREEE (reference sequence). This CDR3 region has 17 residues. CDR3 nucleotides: TGTGCCAGCAGCTTGGATTTTTCGAGTCCCGGTACCTACGAGCAGTACTTC. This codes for CASSLDFSSPGTYEQYF. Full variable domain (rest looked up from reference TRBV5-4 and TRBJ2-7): ETGVTQSPTHLIKTRGQQVTLRCSSQSGHNTVSWYQQALGQGPQFIFQYYREEENGRGNFPPRFSGLQFPNYSSELNVNALELDDSALYLCASSLDFSSPGTYEQYFGPGTRLTVT.

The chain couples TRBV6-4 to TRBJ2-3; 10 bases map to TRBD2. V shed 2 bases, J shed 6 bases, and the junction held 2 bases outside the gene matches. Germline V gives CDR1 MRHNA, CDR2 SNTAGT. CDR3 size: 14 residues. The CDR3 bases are TGTGCCAGCAGTGACCAGACTAGCGGGGATACGCAGTATTTT. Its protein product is CASSDQTSGDTQYF.